These 2 T cell receptor beta chains were sequenced from one sample in a study of CD8+ T cells in alopecia areata (dated by TCRdb to 2017 to 2018). The library was produced with the immunoSEQ multiplex PCR assay. To provide template for TCR sequencing, every sample had RNA extracted and reverse transcribed into cDNA. TCRdb stores this immuneACCESS table with in-frame sequences only. Part of the clones is absent; in the studies checked, under half of the shortfall reflects unresolved V genes, and no reason is known for the rest. The sample yields 90,000 to 120,000 clones; 80% to 85% were counted once. The ten largest make up under 25% of the sample. The sample's time point label is to be understood as: roughly 24 weeks on oral tofacitinib. The sample's treatment or condition label, decoded: oral pan-JAK inhibitor, 5-10 mg twice daily. Source: CD8+ T cells sorted from blood, taken at week 24, from a patient treated with tofacitinib. These TCRs come from a human donor with alopecia areata.

This clone has only a few counts. V usage is TRBV4-3 and J usage is TRBJ2-7; the D gene is possibly TRBD2 (5 bases). Germline assignment: CDR1 LGHNA and CDR2 YSLEER. V was pared by 0 bases and J by 3 bases, with 15 bases between. This CDR3 is built from 16 residues. The CDR3 DNA is TGCGCCAGCAGCCAAGATGACTGGGGAGAGAGCTACGAGCAGTACTTC. It codes for CASSQDDWGESYEQYF.

V is TRBV12-5 and J is TRBJ2-5; no clear D. There are 13 residues in the CDR3. Trimming removed 2 bases at V and 2 bases at J, with 6 bases between. Germline CDR1 is LGHNT and CDR2 is FRNRAP. The CDR3 loop reads CASGLLQQETQYF. The DNA of the CDR3 is TGTGCTAGTGGTTTGTTACAGCAAGAGACCCAGTACTTC.